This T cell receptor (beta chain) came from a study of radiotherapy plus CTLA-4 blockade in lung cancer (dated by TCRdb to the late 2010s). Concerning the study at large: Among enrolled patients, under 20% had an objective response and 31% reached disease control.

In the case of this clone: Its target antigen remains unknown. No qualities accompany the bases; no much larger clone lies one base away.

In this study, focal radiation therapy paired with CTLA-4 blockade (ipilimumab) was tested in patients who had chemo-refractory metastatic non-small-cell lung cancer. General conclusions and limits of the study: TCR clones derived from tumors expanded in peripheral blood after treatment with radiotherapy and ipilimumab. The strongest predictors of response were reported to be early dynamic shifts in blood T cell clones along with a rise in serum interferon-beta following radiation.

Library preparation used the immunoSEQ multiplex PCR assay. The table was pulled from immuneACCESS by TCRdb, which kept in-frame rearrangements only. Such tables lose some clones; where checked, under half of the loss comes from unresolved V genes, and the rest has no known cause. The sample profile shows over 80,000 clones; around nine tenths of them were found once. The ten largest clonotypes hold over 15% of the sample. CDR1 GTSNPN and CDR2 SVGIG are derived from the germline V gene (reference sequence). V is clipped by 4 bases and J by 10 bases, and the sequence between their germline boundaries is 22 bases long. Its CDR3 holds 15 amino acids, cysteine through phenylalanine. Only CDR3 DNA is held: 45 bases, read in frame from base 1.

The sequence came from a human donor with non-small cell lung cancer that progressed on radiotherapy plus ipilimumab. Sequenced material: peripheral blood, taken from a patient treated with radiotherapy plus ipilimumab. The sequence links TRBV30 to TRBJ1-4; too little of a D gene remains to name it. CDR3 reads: CAWTSRAYHSGKLFF. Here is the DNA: TGTGCCTGGACGAGCCGGGCCTACCACTCGGGAAAACTGTTTTTT.